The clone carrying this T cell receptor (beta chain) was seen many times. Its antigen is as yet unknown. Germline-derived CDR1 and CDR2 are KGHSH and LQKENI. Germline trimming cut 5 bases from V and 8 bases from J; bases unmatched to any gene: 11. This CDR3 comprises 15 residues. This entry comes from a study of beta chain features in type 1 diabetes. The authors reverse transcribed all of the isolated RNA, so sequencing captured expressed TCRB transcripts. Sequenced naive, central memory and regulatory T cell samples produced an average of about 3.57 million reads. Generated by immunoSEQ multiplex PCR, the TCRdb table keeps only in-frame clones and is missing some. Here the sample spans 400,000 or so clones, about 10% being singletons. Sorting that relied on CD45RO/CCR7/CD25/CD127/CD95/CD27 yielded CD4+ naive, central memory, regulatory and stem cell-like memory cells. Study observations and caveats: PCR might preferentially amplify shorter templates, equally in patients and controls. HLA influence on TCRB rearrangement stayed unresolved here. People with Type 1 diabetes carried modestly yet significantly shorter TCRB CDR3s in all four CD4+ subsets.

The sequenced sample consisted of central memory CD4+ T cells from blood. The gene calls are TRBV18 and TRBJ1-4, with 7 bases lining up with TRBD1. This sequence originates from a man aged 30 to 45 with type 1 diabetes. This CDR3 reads CASSFEQGSLEKLFF. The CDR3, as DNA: TGTGCCAGCTCATTCGAACAGGGGTCATTGGAAAAACTGTTTTTT.